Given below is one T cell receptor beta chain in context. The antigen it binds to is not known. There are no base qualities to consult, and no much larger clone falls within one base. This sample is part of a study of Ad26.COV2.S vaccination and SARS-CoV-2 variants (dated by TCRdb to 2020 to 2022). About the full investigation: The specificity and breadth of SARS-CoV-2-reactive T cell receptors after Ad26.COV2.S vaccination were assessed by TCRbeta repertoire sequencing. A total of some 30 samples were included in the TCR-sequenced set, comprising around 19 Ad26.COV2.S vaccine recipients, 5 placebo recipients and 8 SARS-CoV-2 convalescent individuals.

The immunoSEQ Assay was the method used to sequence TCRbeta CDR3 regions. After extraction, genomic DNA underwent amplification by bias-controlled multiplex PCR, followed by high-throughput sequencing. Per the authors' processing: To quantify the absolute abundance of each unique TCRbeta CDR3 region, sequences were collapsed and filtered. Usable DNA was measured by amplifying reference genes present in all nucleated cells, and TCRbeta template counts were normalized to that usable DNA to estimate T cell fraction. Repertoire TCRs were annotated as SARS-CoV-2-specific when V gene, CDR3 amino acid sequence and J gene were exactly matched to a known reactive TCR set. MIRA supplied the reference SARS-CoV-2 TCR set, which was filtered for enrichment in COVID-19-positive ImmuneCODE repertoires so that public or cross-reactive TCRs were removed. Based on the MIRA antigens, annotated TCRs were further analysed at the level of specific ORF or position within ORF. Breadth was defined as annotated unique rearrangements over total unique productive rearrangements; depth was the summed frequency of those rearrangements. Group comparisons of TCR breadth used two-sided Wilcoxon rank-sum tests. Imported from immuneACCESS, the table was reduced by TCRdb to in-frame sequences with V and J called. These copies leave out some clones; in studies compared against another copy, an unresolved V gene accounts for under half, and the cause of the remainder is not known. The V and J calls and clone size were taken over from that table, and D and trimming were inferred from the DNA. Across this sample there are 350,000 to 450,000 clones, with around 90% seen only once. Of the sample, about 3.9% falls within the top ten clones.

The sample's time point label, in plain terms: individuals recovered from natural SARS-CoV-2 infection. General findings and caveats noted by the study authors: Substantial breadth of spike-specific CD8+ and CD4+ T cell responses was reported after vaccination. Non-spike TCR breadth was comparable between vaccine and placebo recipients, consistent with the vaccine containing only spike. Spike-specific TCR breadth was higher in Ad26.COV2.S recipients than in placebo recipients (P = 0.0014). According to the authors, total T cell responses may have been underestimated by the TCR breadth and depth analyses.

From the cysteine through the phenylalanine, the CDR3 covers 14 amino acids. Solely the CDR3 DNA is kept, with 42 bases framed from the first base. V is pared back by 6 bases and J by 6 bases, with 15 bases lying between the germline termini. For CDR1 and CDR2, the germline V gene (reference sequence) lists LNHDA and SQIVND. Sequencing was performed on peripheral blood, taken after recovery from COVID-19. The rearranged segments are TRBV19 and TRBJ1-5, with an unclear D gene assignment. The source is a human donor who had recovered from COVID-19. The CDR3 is CASRVASLSQPQHF. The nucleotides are TGTGCCAGTAGGGTGGCGTCACTCAGTCAGCCCCAGCATTTT.